This T cell receptor (beta chain) emerged from a study of neoadjuvant nivolumab and ipilimumab in lung cancer. In the study overall: Nivolumab 3 mg/kg was given days 1, 15 and 29, plus ipilimumab 1 mg/kg day 1 in combination. Study-wide results and caveats: TCR sequencing covered a small number of samples. Only a single major-pathologic-response sample was available for clonality analysis. Pretherapy blood TCR richness correlated positively with resected tumor richness.

Of note for this clone: Its target is not known.

The repertoire was sequenced with immunoSEQ multiplex PCR; TCRdb's copy has only in-frame clones and lacks some. The table shows under 9,500 clones, with approximately 89% occurring only once. V shed 5 bases, J shed 4 bases, and the junction held 7 bases outside the gene matches. The CDR3 is 15 amino acids. Germline V gene sequence: CDR1 SGHVS, CDR2 FQNEAQ. The sample was tumor tissue, taken after neoadjuvant nivolumab, alone or with ipilimumab, at or shortly before surgery. The source is an adult with non-small cell lung cancer. The rearrangement joins TRBV7-8 to TRBJ2-5; TRBD1 matches at 10 bases. Here the CDR3 reads CASSRGQGRIETQYF. The CDR3 DNA sequence: TGTGCCAGCAGCCGGGGACAGGGGAGAATAGAGACCCAGTACTTC.